This T cell receptor (beta chain) was sequenced for a study of shared clonotypes between healthy human individuals. Findings and caveats of the study: Clonotypes that were shared across a handful of donors made up around 5% of naive CD4 clonotypes. Generally, naive subsets came out with larger estimated richness than memory subsets.

The assay was carried out at the deep level. Profiling relied on immunoSEQ multiplex PCR, and the TCRdb table lists in-frame clones only, not all of them. The repertoire holds some 650,000 clones, with more than 95% as singletons. V lost 0 bases and J 1 base, leaving 19 bases between the germline ends. The CDR3 is 20 amino acids. Germline-derived CDR1 and CDR2 are MGHRA and YSYEKL. HIV-negative, healthy adults without recent acute infections or vaccinations were the donors. In regard to this clone: Its antigen is not identified.

This TCR came from a woman under 40 in good health. Sequencing used naive CD4+ T cells sorted from blood. Sample subset: CD45RA+ positively selected. V gene TRBV4-1 combines with J gene TRBJ2-6; D perhaps matches TRBD2 (6 bases). The CDR3 DNA sequence: TGCGCCAGCAGCCAAGAGTTCTGGAGGGTAACAGGATCTGGGGCCAACGTCCTGACTTTC. Protein: CASSQEFWRVTGSGANVLTF.